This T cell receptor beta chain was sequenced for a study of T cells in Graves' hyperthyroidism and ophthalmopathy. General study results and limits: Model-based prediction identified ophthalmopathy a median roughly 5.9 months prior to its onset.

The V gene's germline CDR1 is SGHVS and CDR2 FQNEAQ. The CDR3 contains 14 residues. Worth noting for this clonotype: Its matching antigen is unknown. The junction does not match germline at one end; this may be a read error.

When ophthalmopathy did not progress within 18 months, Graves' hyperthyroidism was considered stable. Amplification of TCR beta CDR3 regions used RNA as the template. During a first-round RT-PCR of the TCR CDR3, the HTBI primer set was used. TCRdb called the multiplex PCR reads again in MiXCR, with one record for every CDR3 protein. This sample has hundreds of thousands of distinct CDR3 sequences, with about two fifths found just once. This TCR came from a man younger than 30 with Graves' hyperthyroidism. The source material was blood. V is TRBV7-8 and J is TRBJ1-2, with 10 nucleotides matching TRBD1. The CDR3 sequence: CASSHDRDRGGYTF. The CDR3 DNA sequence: TGCGCCAGCAGCCATGACCGGGACAGGGGCGGCTACACCTTC.